The TCR beta chain under discussion was sequenced for a study of T cell repertoires in cytomegalovirus infection. Study information: CMV infection plus the matching HLA type was flagged by public TCR beta signatures.

TCRdb recomputed calls from the reads with MiXCR, one row per CDR3 protein. The table lists around 530,000 distinct CDR3 sequences, 26% of them singletons. The CDR3 contains 15 residues. Per germline, CDR1 SSHAT and CDR2 FNYEAQ (reference sequence). V was cut by 0 bases and J by 7 bases, with 13 bases left in between. Findings and caveats of the study: Carriers of CMV and the relevant HLA type were discriminated by public TCR beta frequency. The ex vivo response was dominated by HLA-C-restricted CMV-specific TCR beta clonotypes.

This clonotype was counted a few times. Its antigen is not identified. This TCR came from a human donor in good health (CMV status not recorded). Some clones in this sample may be carry-over from other donors' samples. The sequencing input was PBMCs. The chain uses TRBV7-7 and TRBJ2-1; D possibly corresponds to TRBD1 (5 bases). Here the CDR3 DNA reads TGTGCCAGCAGCTTAGCCCCCGTTAGGGGTAATGAGCAGTTCTTC. The encoded protein is CASSLAPVRGNEQFF.